This entry lists 17 T cell receptor beta chains sequenced from one sample in a study of read filtering for tumor transcriptome and immune sequencing. The library was built from roughly 400 ng RNA with molecular barcoded adaptors for alpha/delta and beta/gamma chains. TCRdb re-analysed the reads in MiXCR, keeping a single row per CDR3 protein. The sample carries fewer than 150,000 distinct CDR3 sequences, 10% to 15% recorded once. The material sequenced was a population of CD138-negative cells sorted from bone marrow. The source of these receptors is a donor over 35 with multiple myeloma.

The genes are TRBV4-1 and TRBJ1-3; 10 nucleotides agree with TRBD1. From germline, CDR1 is MGHRA and CDR2 YSYEKL. The CDR3 spans 15 residues. Germline trimming cut 4 bases from V and 4 bases from J; bases unmatched to any gene: 4. In DNA, the CDR3 is TGCGCCAGCAGCCCGGGGACAGGGGTCGGAAACACCATATATTTT. Its protein product is CASSPGTGVGNTIYF.

This clonotype was seen ten or more times. The chain links TRBV5-4 to TRBJ1-1, with TRBD1 matching 7 bases. Unmatched junction bases numbered 9, after V lost 5 bases and J lost 5 bases. This CDR3 region has 14 residues. Per the germline V gene, CDR1 is SGHNT and CDR2 is YYREEE (reference sequence). The CDR3 reads CASSPTGRETEAFF. In DNA, the CDR3 is TGTGCCAGCAGTCCGACAGGGAGGGAGACTGAAGCTTTCTTT.

In its sample, this clonotype was seen many times. The J gene is TRBJ2-1, the V gene TRBV18, with a tentative D call TRBD1 (5 bases). Trimming took off 3 bases at V and 12 bases at J, with 21 bases between the two ends. CDR3 length equals 15 residues. Per the germline V gene, CDR1 is KGHSH and CDR2 is LQKENI. The chain's CDR3 is CASSPTPSAGSVQFF. CDR3 bases: TGTGCCAGCTCACCTACCCCTTCGGCAGGGTCGGTGCAGTTCTTC.

This clonotype was seen more than once but under ten times. The chain links TRBV11-2 to TRBJ2-2, with D possibly being TRBD1 (6 bases). This CDR3 comprises 15 residues. V lost 2 bases, J lost 5 bases, and 12 bases lay in between. CDR1 and CDR2 from the germline V gene are SGHAT and FQNNGV. Written as DNA, the CDR3 is TGTGCCAGCAGCTTAAACAGGGTAACGACCGGGGAGCTGTTTTTT. Protein product: CASSLNRVTTGELFF.

This clonotype was seen at least ten times. The rearrangement uses TRBV12-3 or TRBV12-4 and TRBJ2-7; D perhaps matches TRBD2 (7 bases). The CDR3 sequence is 14 residues long. Trimming took 3 bases from V and 4 from J, leaving 13 bases between them. CDR3: CASSLGAAGYEQYF. In DNA form, the CDR3 reads TGTGCCAGCAGTTTGGGGGCAGCGGGATACGAGCAGTACTTC.

This clonotype was seen ten or more times. This rearrangement joins TRBV11-2 to TRBJ2-7; D could derive from TRBD1 or TRBD2 (5 bases each). V lost 8 bases and J lost 2, with 19 bases in between. Germline V lookup: CDR1 SGHAT, CDR2 FQNNGV. This CDR3 has 15 residues. The DNA of the CDR3 is TGTGCCAGCCGGCGTACGGGGACCGAGACCTACGAGCAGTACTTC. Its translation is CASRRTGTETYEQYF.

Ten or more counts support this clonotype. This chain joins TRBV28 and TRBJ2-4; D perhaps matches TRBD2 (5 bases). V gave up 3 bases and J gave up 0 bases, with 15 bases separating them. Germline V lookup: CDR1 MDHEN, CDR2 SYDVKM. This CDR3 has 17 residues. The CDR3: CASSLVGSSRAKNIQYF. CDR3 in DNA: TGTGCCAGCAGTTTGGTGGGGAGTTCAAGAGCCAAAAACATTCAGTACTTC. Together with reference TRBV28 and TRBJ2-4, the CDR3 gives the full variable domain: DVKVTQSSRYLVKRTGEKVFLECVQDMDHENMFWYRQDPGLGLRLIYFSYDVKMKEKGDIPEGYSVSREKKERFSLILESASTNQTSMYLCASSLVGSSRAKNIQYFGAGTRLSVL.

This clonotype was counted at least ten times. The chain uses TRBV6-1 and TRBJ1-1; TRBD1 matches 7 bases. Germline V gene lookup returns CDR1 MNHNS and CDR2 SASEGT. This CDR3 contains 14 residues. The junction had 4 bases not matched to a gene; V was cut back by 5 bases and J by 1 base. The CDR3 loop is CASSSGTANTEAFF. CDR3 sequence (DNA): TGTGCCAGCAGTTCCGGGACAGCGAACACTGAAGCTTTCTTT.

This chain uses TRBV20-1 with TRBJ2-1, with D perhaps given as TRBD1 or TRBD2 (6 bases each). The CDR3 extends over 12 amino acids. Germline values: CDR1 DFQATT, CDR2 SNEGSKA (reference sequence). V shed 5 bases and J shed 12 bases, with 17 bases lying between them. This chain's CDR3 is CSAQPGGEVQFF. CDR3 nucleotides: TGCAGTGCTCAGCCCGGGGGCGAAGTGCAGTTCTTC.

This clonotype has ten or more counts. The V gene is TRBV5-1, the J gene TRBJ2-1; 12 nucleotides agree with TRBD2. Germline V lookup: CDR1 SGHRS, CDR2 YFSETQ. This CDR3 contains 16 residues. Trimming at V came to 4 bases and at J to 4 bases, leaving 6 bases not matched to a gene. The CDR3 DNA is TGCGCCAGCAGCAAGACTAGCGGGAGCCGGTACAATGAGCAGTTCTTC. This translates into CASSKTSGSRYNEQFF.

This clonotype has more than one count but fewer than ten. This may be a read error: a much more frequent sequence differs by one nucleotide. The conserved closing phenylalanine or tryptophan is absent in this CDR3, likely reflecting a read error. CDR3 residues: CASSQVFGEAFL. In DNA form, the CDR3 reads TGCGCCAGCAGCCAAGTTTTCGGTGAAGCTTTCCTT. This chain joins TRBV4-1 and TRBJ1-1; the D is unclear. Germline CDR1 MGHRA, CDR2 YSYEKL. Trimming cost V 1 base and J 7 bases, with 7 bases left between them. The CDR3 extends over 12 amino acids.

This clonotype was detected many times. The J gene is TRBJ2-7, the V gene TRBV7-2; 11 bases agree with TRBD1. The J segment lost 4 bases and the V segment lost 6 bases, leaving 11 bases of the junction unmatched. The CDR3 is 16 residues long. CDR1 and CDR2 from the germline V gene are SGHTA and FQGNSA. CDR3 bases: TGTGCCAGCAGATCCTCCGGGACAGGGGGTTTTTACGAGCAGTACTTC. Translating it yields CASRSSGTGGFYEQYF. The variable domain in full, completed from reference TRBV7-2 and TRBJ2-7, reads GAGVSQSPSNKVTEKGKDVELRCDPISGHTALYWYRQSLGQGLEFLIYFQGNSAPDKSGLPSDRFSAERTGGSVSTLTIQRTQQEDSAVYLCASRSSGTGGFYEQYFGPGTRLTVT.

There are a few counts of this clonotype. The CDR3, as DNA: TGTGCCAGTAGTATACTTGGGGGCACCGGCAGGGCCAGCAATCAGCCCCAGCATTTT. Encoded protein: CASSILGGTGRASNQPQHF. This chain joins TRBV19 and TRBJ1-5; possibly TRBD1 for D (6 bases). V was trimmed by 2 bases and J by 1 base, leaving 21 bases between them. This CDR3 contains 19 residues. CDR1 and CDR2 (germline): LNHDA, SQIVND (reference sequence).

This clonotype was observed at least ten times. This sequence joins TRBV28 and TRBJ2-5; D is perhaps TRBD2 (5 bases). This CDR3 contains 15 residues. V lost 1 base and J 5 bases, leaving 14 bases between the germline ends. Per the germline V gene, CDR1 is MDHEN and CDR2 is SYDVKM. Here the CDR3 reads CASSLLAGNRETQYF. As DNA, the CDR3 is TGTGCCAGCAGTTTATTGGCCGGGAATCGGGAGACCCAGTACTTC.

To note about this clonotype: Since a much larger clone is just one base distant, this may be a read error. The rearrangement joins TRBV12-3 or TRBV12-4 to TRBJ2-3, with D perhaps assigned TRBD1 or TRBD2 (5 bases each). This CDR3 is built from 15 residues. CDR3 sequence: CASRRGRERTDTRYF. The CDR3 region has the DNA TGTGCCAGCAGGAGGGGACGGGAACGCACAGATACGCGGTATTTT.

Comment on this clonotype: Given a much more abundant clone one base away, this may be a read error. This chain links TRBV6-6 with TRBJ1-1; D is unresolved. CDR1 MNHNY and CDR2 SVGAGI come from the germline V gene (reference sequence). The CDR3 contains 14 residues. Here the CDR3 DNA reads TGTGCCAGCAGTTACGGAGGCGGGAACACTGAAGCTTCCTTT. This codes for CASSYGGGNTEASF.

At least ten counts were recorded for this clonotype. V and J are TRBV3-1 and TRBJ2-1; D unresolved. In germline, CDR1 is LGHDT, CDR2 YNNKEL (reference sequence). V was trimmed by 1 base and J by 6 bases, leaving 4 bases between them. The CDR3 sequence is 12 residues long. The CDR3 nucleotides read TGTGCCAGCAGCCAAGTTACCAATGAGCAGTTCTTC. This translates into CASSQVTNEQFF.